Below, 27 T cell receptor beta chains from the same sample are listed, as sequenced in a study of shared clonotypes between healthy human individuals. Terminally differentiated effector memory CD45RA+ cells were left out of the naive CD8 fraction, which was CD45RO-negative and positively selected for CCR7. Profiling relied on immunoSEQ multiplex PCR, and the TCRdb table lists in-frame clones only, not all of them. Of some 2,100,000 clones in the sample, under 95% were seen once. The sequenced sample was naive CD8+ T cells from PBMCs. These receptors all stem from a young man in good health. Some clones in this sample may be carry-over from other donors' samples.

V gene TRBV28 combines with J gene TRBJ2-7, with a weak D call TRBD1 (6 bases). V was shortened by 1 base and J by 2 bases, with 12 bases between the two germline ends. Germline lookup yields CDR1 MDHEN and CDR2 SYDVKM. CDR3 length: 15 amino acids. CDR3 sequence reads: CASSLLQGVTYEQYF. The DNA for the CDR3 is TGTGCCAGCAGTTTATTACAGGGAGTAACCTACGAGCAGTACTTC.

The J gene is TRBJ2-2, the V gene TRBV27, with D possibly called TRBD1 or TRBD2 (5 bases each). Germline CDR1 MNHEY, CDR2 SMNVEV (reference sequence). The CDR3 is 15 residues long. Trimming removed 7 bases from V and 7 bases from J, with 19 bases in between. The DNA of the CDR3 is TGTGCCAGCAACCCTTTAAGAGAGGGGATCGGGGAGCTGTTTTTT. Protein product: CASNPLREGIGELFF.

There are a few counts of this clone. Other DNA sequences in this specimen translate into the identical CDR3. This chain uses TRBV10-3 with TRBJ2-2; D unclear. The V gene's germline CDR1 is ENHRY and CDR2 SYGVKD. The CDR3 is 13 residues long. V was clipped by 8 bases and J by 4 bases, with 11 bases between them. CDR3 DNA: TGTGCCATCTCGGACCTCACCACCGGGGAGCTGTTTTTT. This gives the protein CAISDLTTGELFF.

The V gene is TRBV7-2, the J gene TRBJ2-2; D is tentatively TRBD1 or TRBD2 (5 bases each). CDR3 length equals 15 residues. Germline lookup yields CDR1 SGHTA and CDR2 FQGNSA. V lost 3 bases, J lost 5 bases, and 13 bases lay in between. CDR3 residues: CASSFEGRGTGELFF. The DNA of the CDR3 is TGTGCCAGCAGCTTCGAGGGGCGAGGGACCGGGGAGCTGTTTTTT.

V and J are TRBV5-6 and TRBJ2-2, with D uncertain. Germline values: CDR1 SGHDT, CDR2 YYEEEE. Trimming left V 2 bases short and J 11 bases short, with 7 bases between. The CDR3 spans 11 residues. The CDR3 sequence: CASSFGVELFF. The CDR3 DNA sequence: TGTGCCAGCAGCTTCGGCGTCGAGCTGTTTTTT.

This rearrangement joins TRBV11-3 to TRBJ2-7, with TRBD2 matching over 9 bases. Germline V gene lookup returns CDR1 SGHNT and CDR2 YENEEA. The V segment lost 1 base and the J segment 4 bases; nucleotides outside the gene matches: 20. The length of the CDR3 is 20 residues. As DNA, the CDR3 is TGTGCCAGCAGCTTAGCCAAACCCACGAAGGATACAACTAGCGGGTACGAGCAGTACTTC. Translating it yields CASSLAKPTKDTTSGYEQYF.

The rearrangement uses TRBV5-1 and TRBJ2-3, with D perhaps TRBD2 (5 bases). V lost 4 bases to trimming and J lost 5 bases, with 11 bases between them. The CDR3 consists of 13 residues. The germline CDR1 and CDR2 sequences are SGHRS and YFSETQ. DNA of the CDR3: TGCGCCAGCAGCGTGTTCCGGGGAGATACGCAGTATTTT. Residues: CASSVFRGDTQYF.

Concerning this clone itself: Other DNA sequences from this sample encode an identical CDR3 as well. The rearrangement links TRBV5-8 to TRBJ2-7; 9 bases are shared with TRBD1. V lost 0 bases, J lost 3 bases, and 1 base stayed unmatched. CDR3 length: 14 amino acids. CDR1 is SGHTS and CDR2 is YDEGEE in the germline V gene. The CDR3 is CASSLVGQGYEQYF. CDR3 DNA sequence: TGTGCCAGCAGCTTGGTGGGACAGGGCTACGAGCAGTACTTC.

In nucleotides, the CDR3 is TGTGCCAGCAGTGAACCACTCCGGCGGGAGTACAGCACAGATACGCAGTATTTT. It codes for CASSEPLRREYSTDTQYF. This chain connects TRBV2 to TRBJ2-3; 7 bases fit TRBD2. V gave up 2 bases and J gave up 0 bases; unmatched junction bases: 11. The CDR3 is made up of 18 amino acids. CDR1 and CDR2 (germline): SNHLY, FYNNEI.

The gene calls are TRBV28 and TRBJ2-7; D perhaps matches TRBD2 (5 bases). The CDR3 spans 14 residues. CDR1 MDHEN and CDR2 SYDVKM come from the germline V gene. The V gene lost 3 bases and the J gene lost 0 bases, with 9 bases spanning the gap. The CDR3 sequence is CASSFAGPSYEQYF. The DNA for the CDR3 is TGTGCCAGCAGTTTCGCGGGTCCCTCCTACGAGCAGTACTTC.

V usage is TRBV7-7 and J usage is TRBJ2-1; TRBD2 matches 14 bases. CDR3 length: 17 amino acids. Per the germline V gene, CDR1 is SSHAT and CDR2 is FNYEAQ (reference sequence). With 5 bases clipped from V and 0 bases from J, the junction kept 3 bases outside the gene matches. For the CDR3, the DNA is TGTGCCAGCAGCCAGGGGACTAGCGGGAGCTCCTACAATGAGCAGTTCTTC. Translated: CASSQGTSGSSYNEQFF.

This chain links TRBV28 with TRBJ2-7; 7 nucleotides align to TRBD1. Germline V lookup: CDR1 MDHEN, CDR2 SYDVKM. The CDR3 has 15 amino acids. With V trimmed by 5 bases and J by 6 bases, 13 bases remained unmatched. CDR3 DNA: TGTGCCAGCAGTACCCTAGGGACAGAGGGTGTCGAGCAGTACTTC. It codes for CASSTLGTEGVEQYF.

The CDR3 DNA reads as TGTGCCAGCAGCGCCGGGTCGAGTGGCTCAGATACGCAGTATTTT. Encoded protein: CASSAGSSGSDTQYF. The chain has TRBV9 and TRBJ2-3; D unclear. The CDR3 is 15 residues long. The V end lost 3 bases, the J end lost 4 bases, and 15 bases lay between the germline ends. CDR1 and CDR2 (germline): SGDLS, YYNGEE.

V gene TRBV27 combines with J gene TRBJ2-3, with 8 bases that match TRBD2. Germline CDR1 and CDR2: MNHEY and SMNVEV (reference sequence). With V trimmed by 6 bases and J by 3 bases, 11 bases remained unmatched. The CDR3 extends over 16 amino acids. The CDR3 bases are TGTGCCAGCAGAGAACAGCGGGAGTTGGTTACAGATACGCAGTATTTT. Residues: CASREQRELVTDTQYF.

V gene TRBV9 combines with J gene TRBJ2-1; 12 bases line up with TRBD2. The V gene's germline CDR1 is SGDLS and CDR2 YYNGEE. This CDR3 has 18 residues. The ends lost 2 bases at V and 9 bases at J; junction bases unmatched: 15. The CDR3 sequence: CASSVGLAGFSAPGEQFF. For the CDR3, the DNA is TGTGCCAGCAGCGTCGGACTAGCGGGATTCTCAGCCCCGGGTGAGCAGTTCTTC.

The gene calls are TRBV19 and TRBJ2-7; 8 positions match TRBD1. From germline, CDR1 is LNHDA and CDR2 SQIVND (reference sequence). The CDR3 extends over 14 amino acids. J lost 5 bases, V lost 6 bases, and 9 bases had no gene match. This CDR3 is CASSDRGGEDEQYF. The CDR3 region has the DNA TGTGCCAGTAGCGACAGGGGCGGTGAGGACGAGCAGTACTTC.

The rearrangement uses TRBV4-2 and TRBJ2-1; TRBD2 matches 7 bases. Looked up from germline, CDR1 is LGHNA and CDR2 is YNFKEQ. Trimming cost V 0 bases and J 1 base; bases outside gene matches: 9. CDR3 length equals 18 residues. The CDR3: CASSQDLLRGMSYNEQFF. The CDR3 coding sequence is TGTGCCAGCAGCCAAGATCTCTTGCGGGGGATGTCCTACAATGAGCAGTTCTTC.

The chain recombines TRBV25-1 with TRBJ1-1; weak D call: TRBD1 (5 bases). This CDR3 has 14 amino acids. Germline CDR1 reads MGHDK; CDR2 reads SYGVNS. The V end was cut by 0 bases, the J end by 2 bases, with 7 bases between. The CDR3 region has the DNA TGTGCCAGCAGTGAATACGGGGGAAACACTGAAGCTTTCTTT. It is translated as CASSEYGGNTEAFF.

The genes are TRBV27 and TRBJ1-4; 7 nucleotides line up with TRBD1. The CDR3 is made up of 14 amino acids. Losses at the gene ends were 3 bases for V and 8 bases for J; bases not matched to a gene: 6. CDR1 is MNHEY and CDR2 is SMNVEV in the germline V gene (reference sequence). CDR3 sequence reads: CASSLTGTQEKLFF. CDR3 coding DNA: TGTGCCAGCAGTTTGACAGGGACACAGGAAAAACTGTTTTTT.

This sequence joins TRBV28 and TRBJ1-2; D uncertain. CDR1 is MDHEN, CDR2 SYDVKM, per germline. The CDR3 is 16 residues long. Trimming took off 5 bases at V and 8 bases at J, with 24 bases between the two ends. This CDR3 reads CASSLQTSGRGRGYTF. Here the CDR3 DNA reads TGTGCCAGCAGTCTACAAACGTCAGGACGGGGAAGGGGCTACACCTTC.

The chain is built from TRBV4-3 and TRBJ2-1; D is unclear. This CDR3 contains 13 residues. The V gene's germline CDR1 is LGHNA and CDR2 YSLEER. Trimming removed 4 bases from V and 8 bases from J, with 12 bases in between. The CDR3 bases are TGCGCCAGCAGCCCCGACCCCTTAGATGAGCAGTTCTTC. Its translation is CASSPDPLDEQFF.

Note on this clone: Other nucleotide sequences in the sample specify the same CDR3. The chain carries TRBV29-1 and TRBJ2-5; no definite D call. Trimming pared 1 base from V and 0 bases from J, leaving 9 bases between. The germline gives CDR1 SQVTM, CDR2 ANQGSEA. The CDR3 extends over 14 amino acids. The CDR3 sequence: CSVEAGGYQETQYF. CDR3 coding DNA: TGCAGCGTTGAAGCCGGCGGCTACCAAGAGACCCAGTACTTC.

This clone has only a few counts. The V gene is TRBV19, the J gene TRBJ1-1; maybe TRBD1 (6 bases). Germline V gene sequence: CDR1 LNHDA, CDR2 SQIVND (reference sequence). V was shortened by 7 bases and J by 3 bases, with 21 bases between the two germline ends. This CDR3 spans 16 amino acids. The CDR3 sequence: CASTEGGSRLDTEAFF. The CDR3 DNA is TGTGCCAGTACTGAAGGGGGTAGCAGGTTGGACACTGAAGCTTTCTTT.

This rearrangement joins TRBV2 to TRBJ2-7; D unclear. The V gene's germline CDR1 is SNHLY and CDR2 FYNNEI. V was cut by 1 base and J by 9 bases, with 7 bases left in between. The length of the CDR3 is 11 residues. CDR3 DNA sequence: TGTGCCAGCAGTGAAGGGCAAGGGCAGTACTTC. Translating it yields CASSEGQGQYF.

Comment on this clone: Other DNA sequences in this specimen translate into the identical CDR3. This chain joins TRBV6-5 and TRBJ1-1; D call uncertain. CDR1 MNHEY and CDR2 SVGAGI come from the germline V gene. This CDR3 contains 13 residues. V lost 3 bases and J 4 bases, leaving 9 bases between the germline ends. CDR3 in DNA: TGTGCCAGCAGTTATGATGGGCGCACTGAAGCTTTCTTT. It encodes CASSYDGRTEAFF.

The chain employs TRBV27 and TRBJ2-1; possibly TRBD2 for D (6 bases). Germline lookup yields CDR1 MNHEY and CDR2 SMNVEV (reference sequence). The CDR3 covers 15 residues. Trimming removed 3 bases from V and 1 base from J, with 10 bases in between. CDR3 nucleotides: TGTGCCAGCAGTTTTCTAGCGTCTTCCTACAATGAGCAGTTCTTC. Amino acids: CASSFLASSYNEQFF.

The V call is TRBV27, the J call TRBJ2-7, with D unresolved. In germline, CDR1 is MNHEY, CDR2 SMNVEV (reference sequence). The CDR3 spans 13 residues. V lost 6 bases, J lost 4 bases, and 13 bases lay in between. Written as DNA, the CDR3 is TGTGCCAGCAGACCCGGACCGAGATACGAGCAGTACTTC. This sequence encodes CASRPGPRYEQYF.